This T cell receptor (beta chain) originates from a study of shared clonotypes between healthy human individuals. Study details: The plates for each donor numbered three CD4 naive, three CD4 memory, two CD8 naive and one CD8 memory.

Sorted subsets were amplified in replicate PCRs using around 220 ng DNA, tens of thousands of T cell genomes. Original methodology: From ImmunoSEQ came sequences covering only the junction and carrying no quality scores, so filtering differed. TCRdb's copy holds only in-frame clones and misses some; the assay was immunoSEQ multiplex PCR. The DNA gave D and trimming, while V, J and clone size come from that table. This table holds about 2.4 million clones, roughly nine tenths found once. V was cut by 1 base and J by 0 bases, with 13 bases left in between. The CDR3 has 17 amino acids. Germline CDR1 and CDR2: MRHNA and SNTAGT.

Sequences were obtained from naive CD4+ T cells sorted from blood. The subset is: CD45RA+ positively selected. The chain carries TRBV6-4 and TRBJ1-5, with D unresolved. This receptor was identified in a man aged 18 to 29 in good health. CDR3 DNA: TGTGCCAGCAGTGACTACGTAGAGAGGGTTAGCAATCAGCCCCAGCATTTT. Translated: CASSDYVERVSNQPQHF.